The 20 T cell receptor beta chains reported below all come from one sample, sequenced in a study of OX40 agonist ivuxolimab in advanced cancers. Measured with immunoSEQ multiplex PCR; TCRdb has only the in-frame clones, and not every one. The sample lists under 85,000 clones; about 81% were seen once. Sequencing used CD4+ or CD8+ T cells sorted from blood, obtained in a trial of the OX40 agonist ivuxolimab. The origin of the receptors is an adult with an advanced solid tumor such as melanoma, head and neck, liver or kidney cancer.

The rearrangement links TRBV6-5 to TRBJ2-5, with 9 bases aligning to TRBD2. V gave up 4 bases and J gave up 4 bases; unmatched junction bases: 4. The CDR3 is made up of 14 amino acids. Germline CDR1 MNHEY, CDR2 SVGAGI. The CDR3 here is CASSFTSGRETQYF. The CDR3 DNA follows: TGTGCCAGCAGTTTTACTAGCGGGCGAGAGACCCAGTACTTC.

This chain connects TRBV18 to TRBJ1-1; 10 bases line up with TRBD1. V trimming: 5 bases; J trimming: 6 bases; junction bases outside the gene matches: 9. The germline gives CDR1 KGHSH, CDR2 LQKENI. This CDR3 has 15 residues. CDR3 bases: TGTGCCAGCTCAATAAGGACAGGGGGGCGTTCTGAAGCTTTCTTT. Translating it yields CASSIRTGGRSEAFF.

For the CDR3, the DNA is TGTGCCAGCAGTTCTAGGGAAAGAGAGACCCAGTACTTC. Its translation is CASSSRERETQYF. This chain joins TRBV6-5 and TRBJ2-5; D unclear. The CDR3 runs to 13 residues. Germline CDR1 reads MNHEY; CDR2 reads SVGAGI. V was cut by 4 bases and J by 4 bases, with 10 bases left in between.

The chain recombines TRBV30 with TRBJ1-2; D unclear. Germline loops: CDR1 GTSNPN, CDR2 SVGIG (reference sequence). Trimming took 7 bases from V and 3 from J, leaving 18 bases between them. The length of the CDR3 is 14 residues. For the CDR3, the DNA is TGTGCCTCGGCCCTATACCGGACCCACTATGGCTACACCTTC. Protein sequence: CASALYRTHYGYTF. Looking up the rest from reference TRBV30 and TRBJ1-2 gives the full variable domain: SQTIHQWPATLVQPVGSPLSLECTVEGTSNPNLYWYRQAAGRGLQLLFYSVGIGQISSEVPQNLSASRPQDRQFILSSKKLLLSDSGFYLCASALYRTHYGYTFGSGTRLTVV.

CDR3 in amino acids: CASGQQGVNYGYTF. CDR3 coding DNA: TGTGCCAGCGGCCAACAGGGGGTGAACTATGGCTACACCTTC. The rearrangement uses TRBV6-1 and TRBJ1-2; TRBD1 agrees at 8 bases. Trimming took 8 bases from V and 2 from J; bases not matched to a gene: 7. The CDR3 is 14 amino acids. Germline V gene lookup returns CDR1 MNHNS and CDR2 SASEGT.

V is TRBV4-3 and J is TRBJ1-1, with D unresolved. Trimming removed 0 bases from V and 1 base from J, with 3 bases in between. This CDR3 is 13 amino acids long. The germline CDR1 and CDR2 sequences are LGHNA and YSLEER. CDR3 DNA: TGCGCCAGCAGCCAAGATACGAACACTGAAGCTTTCTTT. Amino acid sequence: CASSQDTNTEAFF.

The chain links TRBV18 to TRBJ2-2, with D tentatively TRBD1 or TRBD2 (5 bases each). Germline assignment: CDR1 KGHSH and CDR2 LQKENI. V lost 5 bases and J lost 5, with 18 bases in between. The CDR3 is made up of 16 amino acids. For the CDR3, the DNA is TGTGCCAGCTCAACGGGGACGGCGGGCCTTACCGGGGAGCTGTTTTTT. It is translated as CASSTGTAGLTGELFF.

This chain joins TRBV6-5 and TRBJ2-7; perhaps TRBD1 as D (6 bases). This CDR3 has 14 amino acids. V was cut by 4 bases and J by 1 base, with 11 bases left in between. The germline CDR1 and CDR2 sequences are MNHEY and SVGAGI. CDR3 sequence (DNA): TGTGCCAGCAGTTTTGACAGGACATCCTACGAGCAGTACTTC. It specifies CASSFDRTSYEQYF.

CDR3 amino acids: CASSFSGSSYNEQFF. CDR3 DNA sequence: TGTGCCAGCAGCTTTAGCGGGAGCTCCTACAATGAGCAGTTCTTC. J is TRBJ2-1 and V is TRBV5-4; 9 bases match TRBD2. The CDR3 consists of 15 residues. With V trimmed by 2 bases and J by 0 bases, 0 bases remained unmatched. In germline, CDR1 is SGHNT, CDR2 YYREEE (reference sequence).

CDR3 DNA sequence: TGTGCCAGCAGCACACGACAGTCGACCCCCCCCTACGAGCAGTACTTC. It codes for CASSTRQSTPPYEQYF. J is TRBJ2-7 and V is TRBV7-2, with a possible D match to TRBD1 (5 bases). V was shortened by 5 bases and J by 2 bases, with 19 bases between the two germline ends. The CDR3 totals 16 residues. Looked up from germline, CDR1 is SGHTA and CDR2 is FQGNSA.

V and J are TRBV6-1 and TRBJ1-5, with D possibly TRBD1 on 5 matching bases. V was pared by 9 bases and J by 4 bases, with 13 bases between. CDR1 and CDR2 from the germline V gene are MNHNS and SASEGT. The CDR3 spans 13 residues. The CDR3 loop is CASIGGGNQPQHF. Written as DNA, the CDR3 is TGTGCCAGTATCGGTGGGGGAAATCAGCCCCAGCATTTT.

The chain recombines TRBV7-8 with TRBJ2-1; TRBD2 aligns across 13 bases. This CDR3 has 16 amino acids. After removal of 4 bases from V and 6 bases from J, the junction contained 6 bases not matched to a gene. Germline-derived CDR1 and CDR2 are SGHVS and FQNEAQ. The CDR3 sequence is CASSSEGLAGRNEQFF. The CDR3 DNA is TGTGCCAGCAGCTCCGAGGGACTAGCGGGGCGCAATGAGCAGTTCTTC.

This rearrangement joins TRBV7-9 to TRBJ2-7, with 9 bases lining up with TRBD2. Germline CDR1 is SEHNR and CDR2 is FQNEAQ (reference sequence). Losses at the gene ends were 6 bases for V and 0 bases for J; bases not matched to a gene: 6. CDR3 length: 15 amino acids. The CDR3 spells CASRGKGLASYEQYF. CDR3 sequence (DNA): TGTGCCAGCAGGGGTAAGGGACTAGCCTCCTACGAGCAGTACTTC.

This rearrangement joins TRBV30 to TRBJ1-5; D remains unclear. Germline lookup yields CDR1 GTSNPN and CDR2 SVGIG (reference sequence). Between the trimmed V and J ends, which lost 3 bases and 4 bases, there was a span of 10 bases. The CDR3 is 13 amino acids. The CDR3, as DNA: TGTGCCTGGAGCCTTGGCAGGAATCAGCCCCAGCATTTT. Translation: CAWSLGRNQPQHF.

J is TRBJ1-4 and V is TRBV5-1; D not certain. Trimming took off 0 bases at V and 7 bases at J, with 13 bases between the two ends. The CDR3 extends over 15 amino acids. Germline assignment: CDR1 SGHRS and CDR2 YFSETQ. CDR3 region: CASSLGGSYGEKLFF. The CDR3 nucleotides read TGCGCCAGCAGCTTGGGAGGTTCTTATGGTGAAAAACTGTTTTTT.

The J gene is TRBJ2-6, the V gene TRBV2, with D perhaps matching TRBD1 (6 bases). The CDR3 has 16 amino acids. Germline lookup yields CDR1 SNHLY and CDR2 FYNNEI. Trimming shortened V by 5 bases and J by 2 bases, and 13 bases separated the two germline ends. The CDR3 DNA sequence: TGTGCCAGCAGTCCAAACAGGGATCCTGGGGCCAACGTCCTGACTTTC. Translated: CASSPNRDPGANVLTF.

The J gene is TRBJ2-2, the V gene TRBV9, with TRBD2 as a possible D gene (6 bases). The germline V and J ends were trimmed by 0 bases and 8 bases, with 14 bases remaining between them. Germline V CDR1 and CDR2: SGDLS, YYNGEE. The CDR3 is 15 amino acids. The CDR3 nucleotides read TGTGCCAGCAGCGTAGCTGGACTATTTAGTGGGGAGCTGTTTTTT. This sequence encodes CASSVAGLFSGELFF.

CDR3 protein: CASSPGQTYEKLFF. The CDR3 nucleotides are TGTGCCAGCTCTCCGGGACAGACCTATGAAAAACTGTTTTTT. The chain recombines TRBV11-3 with TRBJ1-4; 7 bases agree with TRBD1. Germline V gives CDR1 SGHNT, CDR2 YENEEA. The V and J ends lost 8 bases and 6 bases, in that order; junction bases with no gene match: 9. The CDR3 contains 14 residues. Supplemented by reference TRBV11-3 and TRBJ1-4, the full variable domain reads EAGVVQSPRYKIIEKKQPVAFWCNPISGHNTLYWYLQNLGQGPELLIRYENEEAVDDSQLPKDRFSAERLKGVDSTLKIQPAELGDSAVYLCASSPGQTYEKLFFGSGTQLSVL.

The V and J genes are TRBV5-1 and TRBJ2-5; 7 bases agree with TRBD2. J gave up 3 bases and V 3 bases, and 5 bases lay outside the gene matches. Germline CDR1 reads SGHRS; CDR2 reads YFSETQ. The CDR3 length is 14 residues. The CDR3 DNA reads as TGCGCCAGCAGCTCCTCGGGGGGAAAAGAGACCCAGTACTTC. Its translation is CASSSSGGKETQYF.

The rearrangement uses TRBV27 and TRBJ2-1; the match to TRBD2 covers 7 bases. Germline V gene sequence: CDR1 MNHEY, CDR2 SMNVEV (reference sequence). V was clipped by 5 bases and J by 6 bases; unmatched bases: 10. There are 15 residues in the CDR3. The CDR3 here is CASSTLAGVRNEQFF. CDR3 in DNA: TGTGCCAGCAGTACCCTGGCGGGAGTTCGCAATGAGCAGTTCTTC.